These 22 T cell receptor beta chains originate from one sample sequenced in a study of blood T cell repertoires in COVID-19. TCRdb's copy holds only in-frame clones and misses some; the assay was immunoSEQ multiplex PCR. The top ten clones hold about 1% of a sample with some 97,000 clones, approximately 90% of them seen once. Sequencing was carried out using peripheral blood. All receptors derive from a man aged 60-69 years with acute or convalescent COVID-19.

V gene TRBV2 combines with J gene TRBJ2-1; 10 nucleotides align to TRBD2. The junction had 4 bases not matched to a gene; V was cut back by 0 bases and J by 2 bases. This CDR3 has 17 amino acids. Germline V gives CDR1 SNHLY, CDR2 FYNNEI. CDR3 sequence: CASSEAFLAGAYNEQFF. The CDR3 DNA sequence: TGTGCCAGCAGTGAAGCCTTCCTAGCGGGAGCCTACAATGAGCAGTTCTTC.

The chain couples TRBV28 to TRBJ1-4; D is perhaps TRBD1 (6 bases). The V gene's germline CDR1 is MDHEN and CDR2 SYDVKM. CDR3 size: 15 residues. V lost 2 bases, J lost 8 bases, and 15 bases lay in between. Written as DNA, the CDR3 is TGTGCCAGCAGTTTAGGGACACTTGGAAGGGAAAAACTGTTTTTT. Encoded protein: CASSLGTLGREKLFF.

The rearrangement uses TRBV5-4 and TRBJ2-7, with 11 positions matching TRBD1. After removal of 1 base from V and 3 bases from J, the junction contained 6 bases not matched to a gene. The CDR3 loop spans 16 amino acids. Germline V lookup: CDR1 SGHNT, CDR2 YYREEE (reference sequence). CDR3 sequence reads: CASSLNTGTGGYEQYF. CDR3 bases: TGTGCCAGCAGCTTGAACACCGGGACAGGGGGCTACGAGCAGTACTTC.

This chain joins TRBV3-1 (or the pseudogene TRBV3-2) and TRBJ2-7; D possibly corresponds to TRBD1 (7 bases). V gave up 1 base and J gave up 5 bases, with 12 bases separating them. This CDR3 has 14 amino acids. Germline CDR1 LGHDT, CDR2 YNNKEL (reference sequence). The CDR3 reads CASSQVRGVNEQYF. The CDR3, as DNA: TGTGCCAGCAGCCAAGTCAGGGGGGTTAACGAGCAGTACTTC.

This sequence joins TRBV13 and TRBJ2-2, with D unresolved. Germline V lookup: CDR1 PRHDT, CDR2 FYEKMQ (reference sequence). The CDR3 sequence is 13 residues long. V lost 0 bases, J lost 7 bases, and 6 bases lay in between. The CDR3: CASSLGQDGELFF. The CDR3 bases are TGTGCCAGCAGCTTAGGCCAGGACGGGGAGCTGTTTTTT.

The chain has TRBV6-2 or TRBV6-3 and TRBJ1-2, with TRBD1 identical over 8 bases. The CDR3 is 16 amino acids. J was trimmed by 1 base and V by 6 bases; bases with no gene match: 10. Germline CDR1 is MNHEY and CDR2 is SVGEGT. The CDR3 here is CASSPTGQGHNYGYTF. DNA of the CDR3: TGTGCCAGCAGCCCCACCGGACAGGGCCATAACTATGGCTACACCTTC.

This chain links TRBV5-1 with TRBJ1-2; 9 bases align to TRBD1. This CDR3 comprises 13 residues. Per the germline V gene, CDR1 is SGHRS and CDR2 is YFSETQ. The trim removed 4 bases at V and 4 bases at J, leaving 2 bases unmatched. The CDR3 coding sequence is TGCGCCAGCAGCCCGGACAGGGGCTATGGCTACACCTTC. Protein: CASSPDRGYGYTF.

This chain uses TRBV29-1 with TRBJ2-5; TRBD2 matches at 12 bases. The germline gives CDR1 SQVTM, CDR2 ANQGSEA. After removal of 4 bases from V and 4 bases from J, the junction contained 7 bases not matched to a gene. The CDR3 length is 15 residues. CDR3 coding DNA: TGCAGCGTTGCTCCTAGCGGGAGGGCCCGAGAGACCCAGTACTTC. This translates into CSVAPSGRARETQYF.

Worth noting for this clone: Mismatch with germline at one junction end may stem from a read error. The rearrangement links TRBV7-8 to TRBJ1-2, with D hard to call. Germline CDR1 is SGHVS and CDR2 is FQNEAQ. CDR3 length: 12 amino acids. The CDR3 nucleotides are TGTGCCAGCAATGGCGCGGGCTATGACTACACCTTC. This translates into CASNGAGYDYTF.

This sequence joins TRBV12-2 and TRBJ2-6; TRBD2 is taken as the D call from the table, unchecked against the DNA. TRBV12-2 is a recognized pseudogene. The CDR3 has 24 amino acids. CDR3 in amino acids: CASRFSPHLGIQLQQVRGANVLTF. DNA of the CDR3: TGTGCAAGTCGCTTCTCCCCCCATCTCGGGATCCAACTACAGCAAGTGCGTGGGGCCAACGTCCTGACTTTC.

The chain combines TRBV6-6 with TRBJ2-7, with 9 nucleotides matching TRBD2. The germline V gene has CDR1 MNHNY and CDR2 SVGAGI (reference sequence). J was trimmed by 3 bases and V by 5 bases; bases with no gene match: 8. The CDR3 is made up of 15 amino acids. The CDR3 DNA is TGTGCCAGCAGTACCACTGGGCGGGAGGGCTACGAGCAGTACTTC. As protein: CASSTTGREGYEQYF.

The chain is built from TRBV7-8 and TRBJ1-2; tentatively, D is TRBD1 (5 bases). This CDR3 has 12 residues. V lost 5 bases and J 8 bases, leaving 12 bases between the germline ends. Germline assignment: CDR1 SGHVS and CDR2 FQNEAQ. CDR3 nucleotides: TGTGCCAGCAGCCCCCGGGGGGGAGGCTACACCTTC. Protein sequence: CASSPRGGGYTF.

The chain links TRBV14 to TRBJ1-2; no firm D call. V was clipped by 1 base and J by 4 bases, with 7 bases between them. The CDR3 contains 13 residues. Germline V gene data show CDR1 as SGHDN and CDR2 as FVKESK. CDR3 sequence (DNA): TGTGCCAGCAGCCAAGTCCCTTTCTATGGCTACACCTTC. It encodes CASSQVPFYGYTF.

The chain uses TRBV10-3 and TRBJ1-2; no definite D call. The CDR3 contains 13 residues. The V end lost 4 bases, the J end lost 4 bases, and 10 bases lay between the germline ends. Germline loops: CDR1 ENHRY, CDR2 SYGVKD. CDR3 in amino acids: CAISGYRSYGYTF. CDR3 DNA: TGTGCCATCAGTGGGTACAGAAGCTATGGCTACACCTTC.

The chain links TRBV5-1 to TRBJ2-2; unclear D gene. The ends were cut back, 5 bases at V and 7 bases at J, with 15 bases in the middle. CDR1 is SGHRS, CDR2 YFSETQ, per germline. The CDR3 spans 14 residues. The CDR3 sequence: CASRGEALSGELFF. The CDR3 region has the DNA TGCGCCAGCAGAGGAGAAGCATTAAGCGGGGAGCTGTTTTTT.

The rearrangement links TRBV5-1 to TRBJ2-2; TRBD2 might be the D (5 bases). The germline V gene has CDR1 SGHRS and CDR2 YFSETQ. V lost 1 base, J lost 5 bases, and 15 bases lay in between. This CDR3 contains 16 residues. In DNA, the CDR3 is TGCGCCAGCAGCTTGAGGCCAGCCGGGGAAACCGGGGAGCTGTTTTTT. Amino acid sequence: CASSLRPAGETGELFF.

CDR3 loop: CASRVGTGVSEAFF. The CDR3 nucleotides read TGTGCCAGCAGAGTCGGGACAGGGGTCTCTGAAGCTTTCTTT. This chain joins TRBV2 and TRBJ1-1; 10 nucleotides align to TRBD1. V lost 6 bases, J lost 6 bases, and 7 bases stayed unmatched. This CDR3 has 14 amino acids. CDR1 SNHLY and CDR2 FYNNEI come from the germline V gene.

This chain connects TRBV10-2 to TRBJ1-1; no reliable D call. The CDR3 totals 13 residues. Germline loops: CDR1 WSHSY, CDR2 SAAADI. V shed 4 bases and J shed 0 bases, with 6 bases lying between them. CDR3 residues: CASSVTVNTEAFF. The CDR3 DNA is TGCGCCAGCAGTGTAACGGTGAACACTGAAGCTTTCTTT.

V and J are TRBV7-3 and TRBJ2-2; possible D gene TRBD1, 6 bases. V lost 5 bases and J lost 5, with 9 bases in between. Germline-derived CDR1 and CDR2 are SGHTA and FQGTGA. The CDR3 runs 13 residues. The CDR3, as DNA: TGTGCCAGCAGCGGGGGCGTGACCGGGGAGCTGTTTTTT. It translates to CASSGGVTGELFF.

This clone was counted a single time. The chain combines TRBV19 with TRBJ2-7; D possibly corresponds to TRBD2 (5 bases). Trimming took 3 bases from V and 2 from J, leaving 14 bases between them. Germline CDR1 LNHDA, CDR2 SQIVND (reference sequence). This CDR3 region has 15 residues. CDR3 protein: CASSILSGDPYEQYF. The DNA for the CDR3 is TGTGCCAGTAGTATTCTCAGCGGAGACCCCTACGAGCAGTACTTC.

The sample holds a few counts of this clone. The chain links TRBV6-2 or TRBV6-3 to TRBJ2-7, with a weak D call TRBD2 (5 bases). Trimming took off 5 bases at V and 6 bases at J, with 14 bases between the two ends. The CDR3 runs to 13 residues. Germline CDR1 MNHEY, CDR2 SVGEGT. CDR3 amino acids: CASSTGLTVEQYV. The CDR3 DNA reads TGTGCCAGCAGTACCGGACTGACGGTCGAGCAGTACGTC.

As to this clone: Other DNA sequences in this sample translate to the same CDR3. The chain couples TRBV12-3 or TRBV12-4 to TRBJ1-5; TRBD1 might be the D (5 bases). Trimming cost V 1 base and J 6 bases, with 7 bases left between them. The CDR3 contains 13 residues. CDR3 loop: CASSLEGPQPQHF. The CDR3 DNA follows: TGTGCCAGCAGTTTAGAGGGGCCTCAGCCCCAGCATTTT.